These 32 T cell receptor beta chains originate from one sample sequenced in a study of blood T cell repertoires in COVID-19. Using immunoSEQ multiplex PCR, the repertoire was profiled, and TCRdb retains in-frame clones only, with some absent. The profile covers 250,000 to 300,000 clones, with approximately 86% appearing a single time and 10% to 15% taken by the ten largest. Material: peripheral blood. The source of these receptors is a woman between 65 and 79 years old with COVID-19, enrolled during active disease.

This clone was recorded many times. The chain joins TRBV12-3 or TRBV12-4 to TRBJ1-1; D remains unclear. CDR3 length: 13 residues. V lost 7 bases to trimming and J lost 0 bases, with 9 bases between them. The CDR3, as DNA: TGTGCCAGCATCCCCGGAGTGAACACTGAAGCTTTCTTT. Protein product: CASIPGVNTEAFF.

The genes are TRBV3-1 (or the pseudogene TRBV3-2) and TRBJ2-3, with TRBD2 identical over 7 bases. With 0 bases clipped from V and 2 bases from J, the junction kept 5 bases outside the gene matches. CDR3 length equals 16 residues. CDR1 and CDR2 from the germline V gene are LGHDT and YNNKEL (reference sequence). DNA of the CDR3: TGTGCCAGCAGCCAAGATGCCCTAGCGGTCACAGATACGCAGTATTTT. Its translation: CASSQDALAVTDTQYF.

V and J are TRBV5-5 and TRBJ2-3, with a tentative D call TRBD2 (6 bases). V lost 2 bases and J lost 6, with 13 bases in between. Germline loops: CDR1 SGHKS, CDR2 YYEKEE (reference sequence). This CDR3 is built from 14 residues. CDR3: CASSLRTGDDTQYF. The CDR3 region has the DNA TGTGCCAGCAGCTTAAGGACGGGGGATGATACGCAGTATTTT.

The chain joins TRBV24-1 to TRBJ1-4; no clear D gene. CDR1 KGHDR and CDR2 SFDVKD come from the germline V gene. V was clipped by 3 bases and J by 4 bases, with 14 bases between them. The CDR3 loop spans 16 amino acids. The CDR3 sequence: CATSDAGEGGNEKLFF. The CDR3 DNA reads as TGTGCCACCAGTGATGCCGGGGAGGGAGGTAATGAAAAACTGTTTTTT.

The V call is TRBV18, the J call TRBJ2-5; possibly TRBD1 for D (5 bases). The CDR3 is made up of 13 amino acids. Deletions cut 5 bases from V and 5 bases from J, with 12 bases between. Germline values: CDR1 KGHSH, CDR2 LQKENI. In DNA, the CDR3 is TGTGCCAGCTCAGAAGGGGTTCGGGAGACCCAGTACTTC. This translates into CASSEGVRETQYF. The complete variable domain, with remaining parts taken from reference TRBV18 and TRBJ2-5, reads NAGVMQNPRHLVRRRGQEARLRCSPMKGHSHVYWYRQLPEEGLKFMVYLQKENIIDESGMPKERFSAEFPKEGPSILRIQQVVRGDSAAYFCASSEGVRETQYFGPGTRLLVL.

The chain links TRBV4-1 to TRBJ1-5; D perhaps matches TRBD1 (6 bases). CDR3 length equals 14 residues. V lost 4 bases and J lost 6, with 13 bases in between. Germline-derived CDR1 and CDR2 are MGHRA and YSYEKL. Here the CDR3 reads CASSRPSTGQPQHF. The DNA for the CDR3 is TGCGCCAGCAGCCGCCCCTCGACAGGTCAGCCCCAGCATTTT.

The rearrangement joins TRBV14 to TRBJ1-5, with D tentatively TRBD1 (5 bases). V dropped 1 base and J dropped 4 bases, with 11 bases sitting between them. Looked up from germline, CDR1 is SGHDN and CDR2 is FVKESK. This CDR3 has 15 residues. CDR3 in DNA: TGTGCCAGCAGCCAAGGGCGGCAGGGTAATCAGCCCCAGCATTTT. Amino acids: CASSQGRQGNQPQHF.

The CDR3 reads CASSYPRSGTADHEQFF. Here the CDR3 DNA reads TGTGCCAGCAGCTACCCCCGATCCGGGACAGCTGACCATGAGCAGTTCTTC. V is TRBV9 and J is TRBJ2-1; 7 nucleotides line up with TRBD1. With V trimmed by 4 bases and J by 8 bases, 18 bases remained unmatched. The length of the CDR3 is 17 residues. CDR1 is SGDLS, CDR2 YYNGEE, per germline. The full variable domain, rest sourced from reference TRBV9 and TRBJ2-1, is DSGVTQTPKHLITATGQRVTLRCSPRSGDLSVYWYQQSLDQGLQFLIQYYNGEERAKGNILERFSAQQFPDLHSELNLSSLELGDSALYFCASSYPRSGTADHEQFFGPGTRLTVL.

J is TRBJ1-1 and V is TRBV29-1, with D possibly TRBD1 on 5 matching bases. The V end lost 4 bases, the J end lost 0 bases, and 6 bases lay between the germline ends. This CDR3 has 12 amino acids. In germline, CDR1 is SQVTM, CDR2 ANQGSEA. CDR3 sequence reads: CSVGTLNTEAFF. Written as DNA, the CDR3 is TGCAGCGTTGGGACATTGAACACTGAAGCTTTCTTT.

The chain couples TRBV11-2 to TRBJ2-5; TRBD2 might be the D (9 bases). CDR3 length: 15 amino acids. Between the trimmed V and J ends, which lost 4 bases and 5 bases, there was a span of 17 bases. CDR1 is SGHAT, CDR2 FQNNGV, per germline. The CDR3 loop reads CASSSGGGGAETQYF. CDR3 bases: TGTGCCAGCAGCTCAGGGGGCGGGGGGGCCGAGACCCAGTACTTC.

The CDR3 spells CAWAGQGSTEAFF. CDR3 DNA: TGTGCCTGGGCCGGACAGGGGTCCACTGAAGCTTTCTTT. This chain links TRBV30 with TRBJ1-1, with 9 nucleotides matching TRBD1. Germline V CDR1 and CDR2: GTSNPN, SVGIG (reference sequence). Unmatched junction bases numbered 5, after V lost 5 bases and J lost 4 bases. This CDR3 region has 13 residues.

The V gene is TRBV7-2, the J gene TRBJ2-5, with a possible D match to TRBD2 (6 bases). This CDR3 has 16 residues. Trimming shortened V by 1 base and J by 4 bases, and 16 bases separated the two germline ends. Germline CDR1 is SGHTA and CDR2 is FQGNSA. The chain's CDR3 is CASSLEPAHGGETQYF. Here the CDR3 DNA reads TGTGCCAGCAGCTTAGAGCCAGCCCACGGGGGAGAGACCCAGTACTTC.

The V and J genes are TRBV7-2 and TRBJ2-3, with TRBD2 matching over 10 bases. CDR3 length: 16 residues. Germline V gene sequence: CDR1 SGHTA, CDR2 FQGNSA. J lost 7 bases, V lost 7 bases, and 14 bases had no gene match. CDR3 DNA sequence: TGTGCCAGCAAGGGTCCGGAGCGGGGGGGCACGTATACGCAGTATTTT. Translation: CASKGPERGGTYTQYF.

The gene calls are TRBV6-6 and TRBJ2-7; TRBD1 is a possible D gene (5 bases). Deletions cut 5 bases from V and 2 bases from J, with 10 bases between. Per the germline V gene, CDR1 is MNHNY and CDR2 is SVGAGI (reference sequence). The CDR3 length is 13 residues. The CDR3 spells CASSLRTPYEQYF. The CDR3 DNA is TGTGCCAGCAGTCTCCGGACACCCTACGAGCAGTACTTC.

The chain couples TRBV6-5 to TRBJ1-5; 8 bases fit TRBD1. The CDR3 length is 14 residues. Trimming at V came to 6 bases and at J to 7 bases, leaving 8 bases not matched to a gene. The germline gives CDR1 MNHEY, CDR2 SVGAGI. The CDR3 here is CASSRDRGGQPQHF. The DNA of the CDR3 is TGTGCCAGCAGCCGCGACAGGGGTGGGCAGCCCCAGCATTTT.

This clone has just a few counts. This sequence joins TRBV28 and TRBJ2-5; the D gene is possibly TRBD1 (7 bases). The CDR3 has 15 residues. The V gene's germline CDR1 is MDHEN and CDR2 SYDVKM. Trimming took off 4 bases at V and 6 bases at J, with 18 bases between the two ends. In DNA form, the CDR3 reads TGTGCCAGCAGTTCCGGCGGGGCAGGGGGACAGACCCAGTACTTC. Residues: CASSSGGAGGQTQYF.

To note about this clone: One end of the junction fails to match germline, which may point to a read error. The CDR3 coding sequence is TGTGCGATCGGACAGGACTATTATTCACCCCTCCACTTT. Amino acid sequence: CAIGQDYYSPLHF. The gene calls are TRBV10-3 and TRBJ1-6, with TRBD1 identical over 7 bases. The CDR3 totals 13 residues. CDR1 and CDR2 from the germline V gene are ENHRY and SYGVKD.

In DNA form, the CDR3 reads TGCGCCAGCAGTACCAGGACAGGATCCTCCTACAATGAGCAGTTCTTC. Amino acid sequence: CASSTRTGSSYNEQFF. This chain uses TRBV23-1 with TRBJ2-1; 7 bases are shared with TRBD1. TRBV23-1 is reported as an ORF; its role is uncertain. V lost 5 bases, J lost 0 bases, and 7 bases stayed unmatched. The CDR3 totals 16 residues.

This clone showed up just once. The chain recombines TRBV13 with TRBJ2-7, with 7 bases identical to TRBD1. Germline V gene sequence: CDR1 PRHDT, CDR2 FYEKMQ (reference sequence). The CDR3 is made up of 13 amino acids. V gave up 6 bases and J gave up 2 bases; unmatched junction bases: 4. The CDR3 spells CASRDGTAYEQYF. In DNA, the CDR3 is TGTGCCAGCAGGGATGGGACAGCCTACGAGCAGTACTTC.

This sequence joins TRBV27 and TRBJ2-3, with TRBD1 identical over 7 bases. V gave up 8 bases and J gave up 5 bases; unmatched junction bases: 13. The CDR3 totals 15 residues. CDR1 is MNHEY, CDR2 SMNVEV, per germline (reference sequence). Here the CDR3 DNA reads TGTGCCAGCGCCTTGACAGGGACATGGTTAGATACGCAGTATTTT. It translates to CASALTGTWLDTQYF.

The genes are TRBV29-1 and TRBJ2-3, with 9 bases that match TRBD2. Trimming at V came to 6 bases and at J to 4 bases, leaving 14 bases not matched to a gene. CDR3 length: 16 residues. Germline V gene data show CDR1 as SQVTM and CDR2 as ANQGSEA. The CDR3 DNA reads TGCAGCGTCGAACTTATGACTAGCGGAATTTCAGATACGCAGTATTTT. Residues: CSVELMTSGISDTQYF.

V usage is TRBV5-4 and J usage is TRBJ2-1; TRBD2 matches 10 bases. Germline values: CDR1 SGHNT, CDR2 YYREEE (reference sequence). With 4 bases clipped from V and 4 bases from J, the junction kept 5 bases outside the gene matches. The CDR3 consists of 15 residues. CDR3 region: CASSHTSGVYNEQFF. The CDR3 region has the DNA TGTGCCAGCAGCCACACTAGCGGGGTGTACAATGAGCAGTTCTTC.

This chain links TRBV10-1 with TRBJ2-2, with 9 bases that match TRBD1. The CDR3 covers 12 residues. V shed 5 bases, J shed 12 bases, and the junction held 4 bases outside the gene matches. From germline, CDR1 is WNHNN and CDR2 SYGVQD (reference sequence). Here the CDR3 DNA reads TGCGCCAGCAGTCGGGACAGGGAGAAGCTGTTTTTT. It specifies CASSRDREKLFF.

In DNA form, the CDR3 reads TGTGCCAGCAGCCCGACTAGTGCCCAAGAGACCCAGTACTTC. This gives the protein CASSPTSAQETQYF. The rearrangement uses TRBV5-4 and TRBJ2-5, with D perhaps matching TRBD2 (6 bases). Germline V gives CDR1 SGHNT, CDR2 YYREEE (reference sequence). This CDR3 spans 14 amino acids. Trimming left V 4 bases short and J 1 base short, with 11 bases between.

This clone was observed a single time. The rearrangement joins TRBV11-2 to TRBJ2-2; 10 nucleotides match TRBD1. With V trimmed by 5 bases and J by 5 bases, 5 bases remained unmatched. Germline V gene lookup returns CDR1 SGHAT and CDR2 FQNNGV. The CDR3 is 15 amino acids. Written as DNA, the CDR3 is TGTGCCAGCAGCACTGGGACAGGGGCTACCGGGGAGCTGTTTTTT. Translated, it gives CASSTGTGATGELFF.

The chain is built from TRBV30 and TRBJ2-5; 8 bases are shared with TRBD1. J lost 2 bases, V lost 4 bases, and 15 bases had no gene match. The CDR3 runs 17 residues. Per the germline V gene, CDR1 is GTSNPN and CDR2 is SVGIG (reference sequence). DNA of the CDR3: TGTGCCTGGACCTCATGGGGGGACAGGTCCGATCAAGAGACCCAGTACTTC. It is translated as CAWTSWGDRSDQETQYF.

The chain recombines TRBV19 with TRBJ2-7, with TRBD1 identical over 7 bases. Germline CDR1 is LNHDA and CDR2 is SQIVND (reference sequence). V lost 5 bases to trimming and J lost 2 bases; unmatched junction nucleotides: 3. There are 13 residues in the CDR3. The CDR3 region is CASSPGQTYEQYF. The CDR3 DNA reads TGTGCCAGTAGTCCGGGACAGACCTACGAGCAGTACTTC. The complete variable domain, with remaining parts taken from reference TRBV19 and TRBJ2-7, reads DGGITQSPKYLFRKEGQNVTLSCEQNLNHDAMYWYRQDPGQGLRLIYYSQIVNDFQKGDIAEGYSVSREKKESFPLTVTSAQKNPTAFYLCASSPGQTYEQYFGPGTRLTVT.

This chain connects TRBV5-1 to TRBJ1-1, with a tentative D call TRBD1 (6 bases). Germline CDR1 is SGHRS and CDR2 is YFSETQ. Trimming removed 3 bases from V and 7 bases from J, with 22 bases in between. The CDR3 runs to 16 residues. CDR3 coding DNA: TGCGCCAGCAGCTGGGGGCCGTGGGGAGAGATTGGTGAAGCTTTCTTT. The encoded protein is CASSWGPWGEIGEAFF.

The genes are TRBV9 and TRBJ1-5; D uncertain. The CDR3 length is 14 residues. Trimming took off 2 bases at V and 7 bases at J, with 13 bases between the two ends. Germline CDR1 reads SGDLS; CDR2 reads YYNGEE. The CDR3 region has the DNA TGTGCCAGCAGCGTTGGGGTAGGCGGGCAGCCCCAGCATTTT. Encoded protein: CASSVGVGGQPQHF.

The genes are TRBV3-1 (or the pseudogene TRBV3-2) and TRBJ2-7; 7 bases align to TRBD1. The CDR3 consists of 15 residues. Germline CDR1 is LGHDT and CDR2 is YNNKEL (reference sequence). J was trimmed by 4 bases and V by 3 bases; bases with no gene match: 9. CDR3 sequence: CASSQSGTEKYEQYF. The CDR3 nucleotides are TGTGCCAGCAGCCAGTCCGGGACAGAAAAGTACGAGCAGTACTTC.

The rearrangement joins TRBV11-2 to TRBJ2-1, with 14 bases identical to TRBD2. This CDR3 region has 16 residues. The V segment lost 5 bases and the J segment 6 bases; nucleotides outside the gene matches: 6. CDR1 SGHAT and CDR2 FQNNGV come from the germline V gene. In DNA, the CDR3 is TGTGCCAGCAGCCACGGACTAGCGGGGGGTTTCAATGAGCAGTTCTTC. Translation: CASSHGLAGGFNEQFF.

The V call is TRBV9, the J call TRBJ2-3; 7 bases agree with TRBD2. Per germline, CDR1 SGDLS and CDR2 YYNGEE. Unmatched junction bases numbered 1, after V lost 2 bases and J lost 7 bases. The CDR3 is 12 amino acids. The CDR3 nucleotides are TGTGCCAGCAGCGTCGGGGGGAATACGCAGTATTTT. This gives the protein CASSVGGNTQYF.